This passage covers 7 T cell receptor beta chains from one sample sequenced in a study of CD8+ T cells in alopecia areata. Extracted from the samples, RNA was reverse transcribed into cDNA to serve as the sequencing template. Generated by immunoSEQ multiplex PCR, the TCRdb table keeps only in-frame clones and is missing some. The sample gives approximately 110,000 clones, 45% to 65% of which show up once; 3% to 4% is in the top ten. Treatment noted: oral pan-JAK inhibitor, 5-10 mg twice daily. The sequencing used CD4+ T cells sorted from blood, collected at week 24, from a patient treated with tofacitinib. These receptor sequences come from a human donor with alopecia areata.

This chain joins TRBV6-5 and TRBJ2-7, with 8 positions matching TRBD1. Germline CDR1 is MNHEY and CDR2 is SVGAGI. The CDR3 consists of 13 residues. The junction had 4 bases not matched to a gene; V was cut back by 6 bases and J by 3 bases. The CDR3 spells CASRRGQGYEQYF. Here the CDR3 DNA reads TGTGCCAGCAGACGCGGACAGGGCTACGAGCAGTACTTC.

This CDR3 reads CASGRTGRRETQYF. In DNA, the CDR3 is TGTGCCAGCGGTAGGACAGGGCGGAGAGAGACCCAGTACTTC. The rearrangement links TRBV25-1 to TRBJ2-5; TRBD1 aligns across 8 bases. Trimming at V came to 8 bases and at J to 4 bases, leaving 9 bases not matched to a gene. CDR3 length: 14 amino acids. Germline assignment: CDR1 MGHDK and CDR2 SYGVNS.

The CDR3 DNA follows: TGTGCCAGCACGGGTCAGGGAAGAAACACTGAAGCTTTCTTT. It is translated as CASTGQGRNTEAFF. The chain recombines TRBV2 with TRBJ1-1; D is perhaps TRBD1 (5 bases). CDR1 and CDR2 from the germline V gene are SNHLY and FYNNEI. The CDR3 has 14 amino acids. V was cut by 7 bases and J by 2 bases, with 14 bases left in between.

CDR3 DNA: TGTGCCAGCAAGGGCGGGGCCTCCTACGAGCAGTACTTC. Amino acids: CASKGGASYEQYF. This chain connects TRBV2 to TRBJ2-7, with D perhaps matching TRBD2 (6 bases). There are 13 residues in the CDR3. Trimming left V 7 bases short and J 0 bases short, with 10 bases between. Germline lookup yields CDR1 SNHLY and CDR2 FYNNEI.

The chain combines TRBV7-2 with TRBJ1-2, with no clear D. The germline gives CDR1 SGHTA, CDR2 FQGNSA. The CDR3 sequence is 13 residues long. Trimming shortened V by 2 bases and J by 10 bases, and 14 bases separated the two germline ends. The DNA of the CDR3 is TGTGCCAGCAGCTTAAAATTAAATCCATCCTACACCTTC. It codes for CASSLKLNPSYTF.

The chain links TRBV5-4 to TRBJ1-1; 7 bases are a match to TRBD1. The trim removed 4 bases at V and 3 bases at J, leaving 12 bases unmatched. The CDR3 spans 16 residues. CDR1 is SGHNT, CDR2 YYREEE, per germline (reference sequence). The CDR3 here is CASSTGGQNEYTEAFF. The CDR3 DNA sequence: TGTGCCAGCAGCACCGGGGGACAGAACGAATACACTGAAGCTTTCTTT.

This clone came up a few times. The chain combines TRBV25-1 with TRBJ1-4; 8 nucleotides line up with TRBD1. Losses at the gene ends were 3 bases for V and 5 bases for J; bases not matched to a gene: 5. Germline CDR1 reads MGHDK; CDR2 reads SYGVNS. The length of the CDR3 is 15 residues. The CDR3, as DNA: TGTGCCAGCAGTGATTTCGGACAGGGAAATGAAAAACTGTTTTTT. Translated: CASSDFGQGNEKLFF. The full variable domain, its missing parts supplied by reference TRBV25-1 and TRBJ1-4, is EADIYQTPRYLVIGTGKKITLECSQTMGHDKMYWYQQDPGMELHLIHYSYGVNSTEKGDLSSESTVSRIRTEHFPLTLESARPSHTSQYLCASSDFGQGNEKLFFGSGTQLSVL.